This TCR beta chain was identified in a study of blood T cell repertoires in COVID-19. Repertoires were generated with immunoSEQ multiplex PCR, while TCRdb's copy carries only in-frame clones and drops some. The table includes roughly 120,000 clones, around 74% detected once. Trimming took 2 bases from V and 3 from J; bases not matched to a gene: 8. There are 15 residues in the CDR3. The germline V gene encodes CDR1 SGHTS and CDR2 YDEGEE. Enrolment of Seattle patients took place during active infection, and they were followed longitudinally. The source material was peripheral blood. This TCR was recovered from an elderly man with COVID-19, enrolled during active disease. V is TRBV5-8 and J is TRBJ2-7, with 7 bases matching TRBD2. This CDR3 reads CASSFRGGSIYEQYF. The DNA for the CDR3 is TGTGCCAGCAGCTTTCGTGGCGGGAGCATCTACGAGCAGTACTTC.